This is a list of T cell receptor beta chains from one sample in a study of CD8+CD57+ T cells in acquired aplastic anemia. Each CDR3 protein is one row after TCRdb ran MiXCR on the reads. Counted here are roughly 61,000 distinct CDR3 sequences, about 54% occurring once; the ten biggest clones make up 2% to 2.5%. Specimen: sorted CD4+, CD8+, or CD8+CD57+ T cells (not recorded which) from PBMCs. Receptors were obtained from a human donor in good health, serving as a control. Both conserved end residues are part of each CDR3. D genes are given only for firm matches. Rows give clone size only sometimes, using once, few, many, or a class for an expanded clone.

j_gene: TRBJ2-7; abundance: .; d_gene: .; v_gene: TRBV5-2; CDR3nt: TGTGCCAGCAGCATGAAGGGGGTCGGTAGCGAGCAGTACTTC; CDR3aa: CASSMKGVGSEQYF
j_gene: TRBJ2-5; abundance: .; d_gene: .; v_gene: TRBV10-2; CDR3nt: TGTGCCACCCGCGCGTGGGAGACCCAGTACTTC; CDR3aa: CATRAWETQYF
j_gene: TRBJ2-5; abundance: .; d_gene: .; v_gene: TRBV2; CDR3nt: TGTGCCAGCAGTGAATCGGAGATGGGGACCCAGTACTTC; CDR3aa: CASSESEMGTQYF
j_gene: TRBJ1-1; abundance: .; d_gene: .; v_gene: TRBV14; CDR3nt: TGTGCCGGCAGCCGACGGGGGACCACTGAAGCTTTCTTT; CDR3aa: CAGSRRGTTEAFF
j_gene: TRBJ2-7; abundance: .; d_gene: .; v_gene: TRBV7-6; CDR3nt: TGTGCCAGCAGCTTACGAGGGAACTCCTACGAGCAGTACTTC; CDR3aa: CASSLRGNSYEQYF
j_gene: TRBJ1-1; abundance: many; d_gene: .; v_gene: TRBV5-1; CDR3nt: TGCGCCAGCAGCTTTGGACAGAACACTGAAGCTTTCTTT; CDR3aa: CASSFGQNTEAFF
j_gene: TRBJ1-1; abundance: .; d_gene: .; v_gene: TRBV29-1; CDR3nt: TGCAGCGTCGGACGTGTCCAGAACACTGAAGCTTTCTTT; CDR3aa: CSVGRVQNTEAFF
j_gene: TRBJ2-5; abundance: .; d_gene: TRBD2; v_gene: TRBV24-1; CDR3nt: TGTGCCACCAGTGATGGGACTAGCCTTAGGGAGACCCAGTACTTC; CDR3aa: CATSDGTSLRETQYF
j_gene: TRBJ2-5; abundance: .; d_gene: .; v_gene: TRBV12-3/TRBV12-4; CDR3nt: TGTGCCAGCAGTGTTGAGGGATACCAAGAGACCCAGTACTTC; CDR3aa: CASSVEGYQETQYF
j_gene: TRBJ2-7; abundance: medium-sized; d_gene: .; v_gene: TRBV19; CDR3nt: TGTGCCAGTTCCGGACCTAGCGCCAGCTCCTACGAGCAGTACTTC; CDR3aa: CASSGPSASSYEQYF
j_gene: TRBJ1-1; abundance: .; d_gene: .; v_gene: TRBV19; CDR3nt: TGTGCCAGTATGGCAGGGTTGGGGACTGAAGCTTTCTTT; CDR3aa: CASMAGLGTEAFF
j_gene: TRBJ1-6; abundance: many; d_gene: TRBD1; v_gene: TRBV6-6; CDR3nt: TGTGCCAGCAGTTACTCAACGACAGGGGACAGGACACCCCTCCACTTT; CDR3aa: CASSYSTTGDRTPLHF
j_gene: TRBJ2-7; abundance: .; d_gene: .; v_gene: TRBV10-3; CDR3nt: TGTGCCAGCAGTCCTCGGGGGACCTACGAGCAGTACTTC; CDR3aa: CASSPRGTYEQYF
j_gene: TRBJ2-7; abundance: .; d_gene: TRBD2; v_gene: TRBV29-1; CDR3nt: TGCAGCGTCGAAGATCCTAGCGGGGTCGAGCAGTACTTC; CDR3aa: CSVEDPSGVEQYF
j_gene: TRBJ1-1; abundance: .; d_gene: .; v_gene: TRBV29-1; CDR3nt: TGCAGCGTTGAAGGAGGGCCAGGGCGCGCCATGAACACTGAAGCTTTCTTT; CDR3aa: CSVEGGPGRAMNTEAFF
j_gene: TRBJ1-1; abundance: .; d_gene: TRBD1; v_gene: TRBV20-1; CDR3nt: TGCAGTGCTAGAGGGACAGGGGACACTGAAGCTTTCTTT; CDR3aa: CSARGTGDTEAFF
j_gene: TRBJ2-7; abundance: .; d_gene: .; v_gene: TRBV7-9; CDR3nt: TGTGCCAGCAGCTTAGCGGAGGTCAGCTCCTACGAGCAGTACTTC; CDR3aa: CASSLAEVSSYEQYF
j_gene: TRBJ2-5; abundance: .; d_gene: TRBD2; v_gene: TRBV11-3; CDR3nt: TGTGCCAGCAGTATAGCGGGAGGGGAAGAGACCCAGTACTTC; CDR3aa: CASSIAGGEETQYF
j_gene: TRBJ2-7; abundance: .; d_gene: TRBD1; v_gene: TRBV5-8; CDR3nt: TGTGCCAGCAGCCTTGCCGGGACAGGCCCCTACGAGCAGTACTTC; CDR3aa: CASSLAGTGPYEQYF
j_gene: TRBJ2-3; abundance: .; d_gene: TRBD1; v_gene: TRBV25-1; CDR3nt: TGTGCCAGCAGTCGGACAGGGGGGGATACGCAGTATTTT; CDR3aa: CASSRTGGDTQYF
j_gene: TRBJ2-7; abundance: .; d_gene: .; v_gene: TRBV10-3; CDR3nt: TGTGCCATCAGGGACCGACAGGAGGACTTTCGGGAGCAGTACTTC; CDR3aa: CAIRDRQEDFREQYF
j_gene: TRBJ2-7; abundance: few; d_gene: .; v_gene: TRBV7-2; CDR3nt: TGTGCCAGCAGCTCTTCGCTGGGGCCGTCCTACGAGCAGTACTTC; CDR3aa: CASSSSLGPSYEQYF
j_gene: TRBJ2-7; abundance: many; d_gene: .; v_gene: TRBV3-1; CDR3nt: TGTGCCAGCAGCCAGGACCTACGGCGGGAGCAGTACTTC; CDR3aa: CASSQDLRREQYF
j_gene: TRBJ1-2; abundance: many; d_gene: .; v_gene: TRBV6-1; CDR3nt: TGTGCCAGCCACGGGGAGGAGGGCTATGGCTACACCTTC; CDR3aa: CASHGEEGYGYTF
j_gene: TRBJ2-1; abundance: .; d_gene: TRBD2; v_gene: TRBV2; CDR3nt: TGTGCCAGCAGTGATCGGGGGGGGCCATTGAATGAGCAGTTCTTC; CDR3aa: CASSDRGGPLNEQFF
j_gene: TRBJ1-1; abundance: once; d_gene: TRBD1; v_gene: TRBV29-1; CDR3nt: TGCAGCGTTGACGGGCCGGGACAGATGAACACTGAAGCTTTCTTT; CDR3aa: CSVDGPGQMNTEAFF
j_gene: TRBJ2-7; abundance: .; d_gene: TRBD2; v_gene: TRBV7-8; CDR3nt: TGTGCCAGCAGCTCAAGCGGGAAATCCTACGAGCAGTACTTC; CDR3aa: CASSSSGKSYEQYF
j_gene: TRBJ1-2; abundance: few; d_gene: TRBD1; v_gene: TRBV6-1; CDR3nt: TGTGCCAGCAGTGATGACAGGGTGGTTAACTATGGCTACACCTTC; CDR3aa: CASSDDRVVNYGYTF
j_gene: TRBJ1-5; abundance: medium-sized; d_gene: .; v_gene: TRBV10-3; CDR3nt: TGTGCCACAGGAGGCGGAACAACTAGCAATCAGCCCCAGCATTTT; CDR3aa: CATGGGTTSNQPQHF
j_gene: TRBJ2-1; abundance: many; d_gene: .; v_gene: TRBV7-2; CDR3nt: TGTGCCAGCAGCTTAACGGGCACCTACAATGAGCAGTTCTTC; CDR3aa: CASSLTGTYNEQFF
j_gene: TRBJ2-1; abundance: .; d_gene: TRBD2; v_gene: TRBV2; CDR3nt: TGTGCCAGCAGTGTACTAGCGGGAGGTGCCTACAATGAGCAGTTCTTC; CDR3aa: CASSVLAGGAYNEQFF
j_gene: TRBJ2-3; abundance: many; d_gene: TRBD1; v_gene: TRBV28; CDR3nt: TGTGCCAGCAGTTTAAGGGACAGGGATAAGGATACGCAGTATTTT; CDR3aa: CASSLRDRDKDTQYF
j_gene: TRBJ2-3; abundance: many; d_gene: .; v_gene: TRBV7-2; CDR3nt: TGTGCCAGCAGCACCCTGCTAGGTGGGGTGTTCACAGATACGCAGTATTTT; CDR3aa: CASSTLLGGVFTDTQYF
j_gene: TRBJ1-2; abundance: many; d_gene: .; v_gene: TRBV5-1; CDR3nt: TGCGCCAGCAGCTTCAAGGGGCAGGGCGGCTATGGCTACACCTTC; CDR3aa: CASSFKGQGGYGYTF
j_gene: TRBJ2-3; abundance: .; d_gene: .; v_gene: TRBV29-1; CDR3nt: TGCAGCGCCATTGGCAGGGCCGGCACAGATACGCAGTATTTT; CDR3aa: CSAIGRAGTDTQYF
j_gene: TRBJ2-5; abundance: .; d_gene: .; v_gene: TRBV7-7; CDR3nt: TGTGCCAGCAGTTCCGCTTCGGTAGAGACCCAGTACTTC; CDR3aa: CASSSASVETQYF
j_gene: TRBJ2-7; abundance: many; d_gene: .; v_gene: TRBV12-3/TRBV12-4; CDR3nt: TGTGCCAGCAGTTTATCCGAGATTTGGGACCCTACTGCATACGAGCAGTACTTC; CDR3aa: CASSLSEIWDPTAYEQYF
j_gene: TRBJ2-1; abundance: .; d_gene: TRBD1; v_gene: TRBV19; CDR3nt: TGTGCCAGTAGCCTACTTCCGGGACAGGGGGTCAATGAGCAGTTCTTC; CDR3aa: CASSLLPGQGVNEQFF
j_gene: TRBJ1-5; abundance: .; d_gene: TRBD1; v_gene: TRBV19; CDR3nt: TGTGCCAGTAGTACTCCGGGACAGGGAGGGGTTCAGCCCCAGCATTTT; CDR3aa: CASSTPGQGGVQPQHF
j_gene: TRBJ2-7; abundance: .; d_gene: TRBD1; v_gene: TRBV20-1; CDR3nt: TGCAGTGCTTCACCTTCTGGGACAGGGGGCTTGTACAAGCAGTACTTC; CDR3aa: CSASPSGTGGLYKQYF
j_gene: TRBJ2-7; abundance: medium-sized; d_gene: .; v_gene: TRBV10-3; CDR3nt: TGTGCCATCAGTCCCGGGAACGAGCAGTACTTC; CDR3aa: CAISPGNEQYF
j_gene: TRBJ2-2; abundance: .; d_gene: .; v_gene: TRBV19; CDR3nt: TGTGCCAGTAGTGCACGGGACGCCGGGGAGCTGTTTTTT; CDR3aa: CASSARDAGELFF
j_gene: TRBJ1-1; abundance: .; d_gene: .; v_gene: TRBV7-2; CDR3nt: TGTGCCAGCAGTTCCATGAACACTGAAGCTTTCTTT; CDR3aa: CASSSMNTEAFF
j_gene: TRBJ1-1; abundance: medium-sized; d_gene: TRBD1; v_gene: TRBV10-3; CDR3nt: TGTGCCATCAGTGAGTCGGACAGGGCGAACACTGAAGCTTTCTTT; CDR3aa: CAISESDRANTEAFF
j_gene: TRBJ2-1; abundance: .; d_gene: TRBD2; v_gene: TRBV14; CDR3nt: TGTGCCAGCAGCCAGCAGGGGAGCTACAGGACTAGCCAAACCTACAATGAGCAGTTCTTC; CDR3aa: CASSQQGSYRTSQTYNEQFF
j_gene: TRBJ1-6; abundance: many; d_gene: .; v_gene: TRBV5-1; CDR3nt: TGCGCCAGCAGCTTGGGACACCTCTATAATTCACCCCTCCACTTT; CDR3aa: CASSLGHLYNSPLHF
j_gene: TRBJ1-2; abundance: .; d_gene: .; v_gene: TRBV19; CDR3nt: TGTGCCAGTAGTATTCCAGGGTTAAGGAACTATGGCTACACCTTC; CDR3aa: CASSIPGLRNYGYTF
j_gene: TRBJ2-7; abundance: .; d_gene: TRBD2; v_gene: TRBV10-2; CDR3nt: TGCGCCAGCAGTGAGGGGACTAGCGGGAGGTCCGAGCAGTACTTC; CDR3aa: CASSEGTSGRSEQYF
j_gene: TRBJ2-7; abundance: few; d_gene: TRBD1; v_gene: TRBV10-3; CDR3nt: TGTGCCATCAGTGGGCGGGACAGGGGCCACGAGCAGTACTTC; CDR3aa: CAISGRDRGHEQYF
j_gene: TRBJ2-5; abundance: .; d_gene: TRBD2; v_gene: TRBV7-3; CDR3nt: TGTGCCAGCAGCTTAAGTACTAGCGGGAGCGGACAAGAGACCCAGTACTTC; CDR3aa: CASSLSTSGSGQETQYF
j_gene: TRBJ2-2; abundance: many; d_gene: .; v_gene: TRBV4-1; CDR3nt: TGCGCCAGCAGCCAAGGGCAGGGTAGAGCGTACATTTCCACCGGGGAGCTGTTTTTT; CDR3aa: CASSQGQGRAYISTGELFF